This TCR beta chain derives from a study of identical twins. Study-level results: Models underestimated TCR alpha sharing (out-of-frame) in monozygotic twins. Beta out-of-frame twin sharing showed a weaker excess.

TCRdb recomputed calls from the 5' RACE reads with MiXCR, one row per CDR3 protein. The table records hundreds of thousands of distinct CDR3 sequences, approximately 6.1% of them present only once. This clonotype appeared a few times. Its target is not known. Healthy Caucasians alone served as donors. CDR3 length: 17 residues. Per the germline V gene, CDR1 is LNHNV and CDR2 is YYDKDF (reference sequence). Trimming shortened V by 0 bases and J by 5 bases, and 18 bases separated the two germline ends. The V gene is TRBV15, the J gene TRBJ2-3; a possible D gene is TRBD1 (6 bases). The TCR comes from a man aged 18 to 30 in good health. Sequencing input: naive T cells sorted from blood. The CDR3 here is CATSRDLGSGAQDTQYF. The CDR3 DNA follows: TGTGCCACCAGCAGAGATTTAGGTTCAGGGGCACAAGATACGCAGTATTTT.